The 27 T cell receptor beta chains below all came from one sample that was sequenced in a study of T cells in Graves' hyperthyroidism and ophthalmopathy. There were TCR beta CDR3 regions amplified from RNA transcripts. First-round RT-PCR with HTBI primers amplified the TCR CDR3 region. One entry per CDR3 protein, called by TCRdb with MiXCR from the multiplex PCR reads. The data show 500,000 to 750,000 distinct CDR3 sequences, approximately 15% seen once. Sequencing was carried out using blood. All receptors derive from a woman aged 18-29 years with Graves' ophthalmopathy.

This clonotype was counted ten times or more. V usage is TRBV9 and J usage is TRBJ2-1, with TRBD1 identical over 8 bases. CDR3 length: 15 residues. Germline CDR1 is SGDLS and CDR2 is YYNGEE. Trimming took 4 bases from V and 2 from J; bases not matched to a gene: 5. CDR3 region: CASSSRQGTYNEQFF. CDR3 nucleotides: TGTGCCAGCAGCTCACGACAGGGGACCTACAATGAGCAGTTCTTC.

This clonotype has a count of ten or more. The rearrangement joins TRBV2 to TRBJ2-1; 8 nucleotides align to TRBD2. Losses at the gene ends were 10 bases for V and 0 bases for J; bases not matched to a gene: 2. The CDR3 runs 13 residues. CDR1 and CDR2 from the germline V gene are SNHLY and FYNNEI. The CDR3 nucleotides read TGTGCCACCGGGACTAGCTCCTACAATGAGCAGTTCTTC. Amino acids: CATGTSSYNEQFF.

Many counts were recorded for this clonotype. The rearrangement uses TRBV7-9 and TRBJ2-7; 10 bases map to TRBD2. With V trimmed by 3 bases and J by 3 bases, 2 bases remained unmatched. This CDR3 region has 14 residues. Germline-derived CDR1 and CDR2 are SEHNR and FQNEAQ (reference sequence). The chain's CDR3 is CASSFSGRVYEQYF. The CDR3 nucleotides read TGTGCCAGCAGCTTCAGCGGGAGGGTCTACGAGCAGTACTTC.

In this sample, this clonotype turned up many times. The chain combines TRBV28 with TRBJ1-1; D unresolved. This CDR3 is 13 amino acids long. V lost 4 bases to trimming and J lost 2 bases, with 8 bases between them. The germline V gene has CDR1 MDHEN and CDR2 SYDVKM. In DNA form, the CDR3 reads TGTGCCAGCAGTTGGACGGAAAACACTGAAGCTTTCTTT. Its translation is CASSWTENTEAFF.

This clonotype was recorded many times. The chain links TRBV2 to TRBJ2-7, with 7 bases lining up with TRBD2. The CDR3 contains 14 residues. Per the germline V gene, CDR1 is SNHLY and CDR2 is FYNNEI. Germline trimming cut 6 bases from V and 3 bases from J; bases unmatched to any gene: 8. The CDR3 DNA sequence: TGTGCCAGCAGAACCGGGACTAACTACTACGAGCAGTACTTC. This encodes CASRTGTNYYEQYF.

This clonotype was picked up many times. V is TRBV7-9 and J is TRBJ1-2; a possible D gene is TRBD1 (6 bases). Germline assignment: CDR1 SEHNR and CDR2 FQNEAQ (reference sequence). Trimming removed 5 bases from V and 8 bases from J, with 18 bases in between. The length of the CDR3 is 14 residues. CDR3 loop: CASSPPTERGGYTF. CDR3 sequence (DNA): TGTGCCAGCAGCCCCCCTACGGAAAGGGGGGGCTACACCTTC.

The chain is built from TRBV10-3 and TRBJ1-4, with 10 bases fitting TRBD1. Germline values: CDR1 ENHRY, CDR2 SYGVKD. V gave up 0 bases and J gave up 0 bases; unmatched junction bases: 13. This CDR3 is built from 21 residues. The chain's CDR3 is CAISESNLDRGNLPTNEKLFF. The CDR3, as DNA: TGTGCCATCAGTGAGTCTAACCTGGACAGGGGGAATTTACCAACTAATGAAAAACTGTTTTTT.

Points on this clonotype: A much larger clone lies a single base off, so this may be a read error. V is TRBV7-8 and J is TRBJ2-4; TRBD1 matches 11 bases. Germline assignment: CDR1 SGHVS and CDR2 FQNEAQ. CDR3 length: 16 residues. CDR3 loop: CASSLSRTGGKNIRYF. In nucleotides, the CDR3 is TGTGCCAGCAGCTTATCTCGGACAGGGGGCAAAAACATTCGGTACTTC.

In its sample, this clonotype was seen a few times. This sequence joins TRBV28 and TRBJ2-3; D is uncertain. This CDR3 region has 16 residues. Per the germline V gene, CDR1 is MDHEN and CDR2 is SYDVKM. V dropped 3 bases and J dropped 0 bases, with 13 bases sitting between them. The CDR3 DNA sequence: TGTGCCAGCAGTTTGGCCGACAAGGGAAGCACAGATACGCAGTATTTT. Protein sequence: CASSLADKGSTDTQYF.

Ten or more counts support this clonotype. The CDR3 reads CASSTGQGPLNQPQHF. Written as DNA, the CDR3 is TGTGCCAGCAGTACAGGACAGGGGCCTTTGAATCAGCCCCAGCATTTT. The genes are TRBV12-3 or TRBV12-4 and TRBJ1-5, with 9 nucleotides matching TRBD1. V lost 5 bases and J lost 4; bases outside the gene matches: 9. This CDR3 region has 16 residues.

This clonotype was detected ten times or more. CDR3 sequence (DNA): TGTGCCAGCAGTTACTCGATCACGGGGGATGGCTACACCTTC. The encoded protein is CASSYSITGDGYTF. J is TRBJ1-2 and V is TRBV6-5; possibly TRBD1 for D (5 bases). Germline V lookup: CDR1 MNHEY, CDR2 SVGAGI. V was pared by 0 bases and J by 6 bases, with 11 bases between. This CDR3 comprises 14 residues.

This clonotype occurred many times. The rearrangement joins TRBV30 to TRBJ1-2; TRBD1 aligns across 8 bases. V lost 1 base to trimming and J lost 4 bases; unmatched junction nucleotides: 5. This CDR3 is built from 14 residues. Per germline, CDR1 GTSNPN and CDR2 SVGIG (reference sequence). The CDR3 DNA sequence: TGTGCCTGGAGTGCGGGACAGGTAGTCTATGGCTACACCTTC. This encodes CAWSAGQVVYGYTF.

This rearrangement joins TRBV18 to TRBJ1-2; D possibly corresponds to TRBD1 (5 bases). The CDR3 extends over 14 amino acids. Looked up from germline, CDR1 is KGHSH and CDR2 is LQKENI. V dropped 5 bases and J dropped 5 bases, with 15 bases sitting between them. The CDR3 loop reads CASSSAGFEYGYTF. The CDR3, as DNA: TGTGCCAGCTCAAGCGCAGGGTTTGAGTATGGCTACACCTTC. The full variable domain, completed using reference TRBV18 and TRBJ1-2, is NAGVMQNPRHLVRRRGQEARLRCSPMKGHSHVYWYRQLPEEGLKFMVYLQKENIIDESGMPKERFSAEFPKEGPSILRIQQVVRGDSAAYFCASSSAGFEYGYTFGSGTRLTVV.

This clonotype was counted only a few times. A read error may explain this, as a much larger clone is one base away. V gene TRBV7-9 combines with J gene TRBJ2-3; 7 nucleotides line up with TRBD2. The germline gives CDR1 SEHNR, CDR2 FQNEAQ (reference sequence). CDR3 length: 15 amino acids. Unmatched junction bases numbered 6, after V lost 2 bases and J lost 4 bases. CDR3 sequence (DNA): TGTGCCAGCAGCTTAAGAGCGGGATACGCAGATACGCAGTATTTT. It yields the protein CASSLRAGYADTQYF.

A few counts support this clonotype. The chain joins TRBV5-5 to TRBJ1-1; no clear D. V was clipped by 5 bases and J by 13 bases, with 12 bases between them. Germline-derived CDR1 and CDR2 are SGHKS and YYEKEE (reference sequence). The CDR3 covers 10 residues. The CDR3 spells CASRPPGGFF. The CDR3 bases are TGTGCCAGCAGACCCCCCGGAGGTTTCTTT.

This clonotype was detected ten times or more. The gene calls are TRBV7-8 and TRBJ1-1; D is uncertain. CDR3 length: 18 amino acids. With 1 base removed from V and 0 bases from J, the gap between germline ends came to 18 bases. CDR1 is SGHVS, CDR2 FQNEAQ, per germline. The CDR3 region is CASSLGVGIPIMNTEAFF. In DNA form, the CDR3 reads TGTGCCAGCAGCTTAGGAGTAGGCATCCCTATTATGAACACTGAAGCTTTCTTT.

This rearrangement joins TRBV11-1 to TRBJ1-5; D perhaps matches TRBD1 (5 bases). V shed 1 base and J shed 4 bases, with 11 bases lying between them. Germline V CDR1 and CDR2: SGHAT, FQDESV (reference sequence). The CDR3 is made up of 15 amino acids. The chain's CDR3 is CASSLVAGRNQPQHF. The CDR3 DNA sequence: TGTGCCAGCAGCTTAGTGGCAGGGAGGAATCAGCCCCAGCATTTT.

The table lists this clonotype with many counts. The chain recombines TRBV7-2 with TRBJ1-5, with D possibly matching TRBD1 (6 bases). Germline V gives CDR1 SGHTA, CDR2 FQGNSA. The CDR3 is made up of 13 amino acids. The germline V and J ends were trimmed by 3 bases and 7 bases, with 10 bases remaining between them. The CDR3 region is CASSFVDSQPQHF. Here the CDR3 DNA reads TGTGCCAGCAGCTTCGTGGACAGCCAGCCCCAGCATTTT. Using reference TRBV7-2 and TRBJ1-5 for the parts outside the CDR3, the full variable domain is GAGVSQSPSNKVTEKGKDVELRCDPISGHTALYWYRQSLGQGLEFLIYFQGNSAPDKSGLPSDRFSAERTGGSVSTLTIQRTQQEDSAVYLCASSFVDSQPQHFGDGTRLSIL.

This clonotype was counted at least ten times. V is TRBV27 and J is TRBJ2-5, with 9 bases aligning to TRBD2. The germline V gene encodes CDR1 MNHEY and CDR2 SMNVEV (reference sequence). Trimming removed 7 bases from V and 2 bases from J; junction bases left unmatched: 11. The CDR3 is 16 residues long. The CDR3 protein is CASTWLAGDRQETQYF. The CDR3 bases are TGTGCCAGCACCTGGTTAGCGGGGGACCGTCAAGAGACCCAGTACTTC.

This clonotype has a count of ten or more. The V call is TRBV20-1, the J call TRBJ2-5; D ambiguous. V lost 1 base, J lost 3 bases, and 3 bases lay in between. The CDR3 sequence is 11 residues long. The germline V gene encodes CDR1 DFQATT and CDR2 SNEGSKA (reference sequence). CDR3 bases: TGCAGTGCTAGAGTAAAAGAGACCCAGTACTTC. Amino acids: CSARVKETQYF.

This clonotype was seen a single time. It may be a read error: a sequence one base away is much more abundant. This sequence joins TRBV10-3 and TRBJ1-3; the D gene is possibly TRBD1 (6 bases). The germline CDR1 and CDR2 sequences are ENHRY and SYGVKD. The CDR3 is 16 amino acids. The CDR3 region has the DNA TGTGCCACCAGTGAGCCGGGGGACACCCTTGGAAACACCATATATTTT. This codes for CATSEPGDTLGNTIYF.

This clonotype was seen repeatedly, ten times or more. This chain links TRBV11-2 with TRBJ2-3; no firm D call. Germline loops: CDR1 SGHAT, CDR2 FQNNGV. Trimming removed 3 bases at V and 6 bases at J, with 10 bases between. The CDR3 contains 13 residues. The DNA for the CDR3 is TGTGCCAGCAGCTTTTGGAGATCGGATACGCAGTATTTT. Protein product: CASSFWRSDTQYF.

This clonotype showed up many times. J is TRBJ1-2 and V is TRBV3-1; perhaps TRBD1 as D (6 bases). The CDR3 length is 15 residues. Germline V lookup: CDR1 LGHDT, CDR2 YNNKEL (reference sequence). V was shortened by 1 base and J by 8 bases, with 17 bases between the two germline ends. The DNA for the CDR3 is TGTGCCAGCAGCCAAGGGGTCACAGGGTGGTGGGGCTACACCTTC. Translated, it gives CASSQGVTGWWGYTF.

A note on this clonotype: This may be a read error, as it is one base from a much larger clone. The chain links TRBV5-1 to TRBJ2-1; 14 bases are shared with TRBD2. The CDR3 is 16 residues long. In germline, CDR1 is SGHRS, CDR2 YFSETQ. CDR3 nucleotide sequence: TGCGCCAGAAGCTTGACGCCGGGACTAGCGGGAGTGGAGCAGTTCTTC. It encodes CARSLTPGLAGVEQFF.

This clonotype showed up many times. The chain carries TRBV27 and TRBJ2-7; D might be TRBD1 (6 bases). The germline V and J ends were trimmed by 6 bases and 2 bases, with 11 bases remaining between them. Germline V gene lookup returns CDR1 MNHEY and CDR2 SMNVEV (reference sequence). This CDR3 has 13 amino acids. CDR3 region: CASRTGHTYEQYF. The CDR3, as DNA: TGTGCCAGCAGAACGGGACATACCTACGAGCAGTACTTC.

This clonotype has at least ten counts. The gene calls are TRBV19 and TRBJ1-4; 9 positions match TRBD1. Germline V gene data show CDR1 as LNHDA and CDR2 as SQIVND (reference sequence). This CDR3 has 15 amino acids. The V and J ends lost 3 bases and 8 bases, in that order; junction bases with no gene match: 7. The CDR3 is CASSMGDRVGEKLFF. For the CDR3, the DNA is TGTGCCAGTAGTATGGGGGACAGGGTCGGAGAAAAACTGTTTTTT.

This clonotype was recorded at least ten times. The V gene is TRBV20-1, the J gene TRBJ2-3; weak D call: TRBD2 (5 bases). The V end lost 5 bases, the J end lost 1 base, and 13 bases lay between the germline ends. CDR1 is DFQATT, CDR2 SNEGSKA, per germline (reference sequence). This CDR3 contains 14 residues. The CDR3 sequence is CSAQTSGGTDTQYF. The DNA of the CDR3 is TGCAGTGCTCAAACTAGTGGTGGCACAGATACGCAGTATTTT.